This T cell receptor (beta chain) was sequenced for a study of T-cell memory formation after mild COVID-19. The germline CDR1 and CDR2 sequences are LGHDT and YNNKEL (reference sequence). This CDR3 region has 12 residues. V lost 1 base to trimming and J lost 9 bases, with 7 bases between them. About this clonotype: The antigen remains undetermined.

Overall study findings and caveats: For second-wave clones that peaked at day 37, SARS-CoV-2 specificity went unverified.

Constant-segment-primed 5'RACE gave TCR alpha and TCR beta cDNA libraries with sample barcodes and UMIs. TCRdb reprocessed the 5' RACE reads via MiXCR and lists one record per CDR3 protein. Of a few hundred thousand distinct CDR3 sequences in the sample, 20% to 30% were seen once. The source is an adult woman who had mild COVID-19 (a few samples of this study predate the infection). Cell type and time point are not known. The sequencing input was PBMCs or a T cell subset sorted from them (not recorded which). This chain uses TRBV3-1 with TRBJ2-1; no firm D call. In DNA form, the CDR3 reads TGTGCCAGCAGCCAAGTGGCGCGTGAGCAGTTCTTC. It codes for CASSQVAREQFF.